This T cell receptor beta chain stems from a study of T cell changes during pregnancy in multiple sclerosis. Germline V CDR1 and CDR2: SNHLY, FYNNEI. This CDR3 contains 17 residues. V was clipped by 10 bases and J by 4 bases; unmatched bases: 15. Only in-frame clones appear in the TCRdb table, and some are missing; sequencing was by immunoSEQ multiplex PCR. Of tens of thousands of clones listed, around 90% are singletons. The chain combines TRBV2 with TRBJ2-6; 8 nucleotides align to TRBD1. The TCR was taken from a female donor with multiple sclerosis, enrolled in a pregnancy study. Sequences were derived from peripheral blood, sampled in the first trimester of pregnancy. This CDR3 reads CATPGQGASSGANVLTF. As DNA, the CDR3 is TGTGCCACCCCCGGGCAGGGGGCGAGTTCAGGGGCCAACGTCCTGACTTTC.